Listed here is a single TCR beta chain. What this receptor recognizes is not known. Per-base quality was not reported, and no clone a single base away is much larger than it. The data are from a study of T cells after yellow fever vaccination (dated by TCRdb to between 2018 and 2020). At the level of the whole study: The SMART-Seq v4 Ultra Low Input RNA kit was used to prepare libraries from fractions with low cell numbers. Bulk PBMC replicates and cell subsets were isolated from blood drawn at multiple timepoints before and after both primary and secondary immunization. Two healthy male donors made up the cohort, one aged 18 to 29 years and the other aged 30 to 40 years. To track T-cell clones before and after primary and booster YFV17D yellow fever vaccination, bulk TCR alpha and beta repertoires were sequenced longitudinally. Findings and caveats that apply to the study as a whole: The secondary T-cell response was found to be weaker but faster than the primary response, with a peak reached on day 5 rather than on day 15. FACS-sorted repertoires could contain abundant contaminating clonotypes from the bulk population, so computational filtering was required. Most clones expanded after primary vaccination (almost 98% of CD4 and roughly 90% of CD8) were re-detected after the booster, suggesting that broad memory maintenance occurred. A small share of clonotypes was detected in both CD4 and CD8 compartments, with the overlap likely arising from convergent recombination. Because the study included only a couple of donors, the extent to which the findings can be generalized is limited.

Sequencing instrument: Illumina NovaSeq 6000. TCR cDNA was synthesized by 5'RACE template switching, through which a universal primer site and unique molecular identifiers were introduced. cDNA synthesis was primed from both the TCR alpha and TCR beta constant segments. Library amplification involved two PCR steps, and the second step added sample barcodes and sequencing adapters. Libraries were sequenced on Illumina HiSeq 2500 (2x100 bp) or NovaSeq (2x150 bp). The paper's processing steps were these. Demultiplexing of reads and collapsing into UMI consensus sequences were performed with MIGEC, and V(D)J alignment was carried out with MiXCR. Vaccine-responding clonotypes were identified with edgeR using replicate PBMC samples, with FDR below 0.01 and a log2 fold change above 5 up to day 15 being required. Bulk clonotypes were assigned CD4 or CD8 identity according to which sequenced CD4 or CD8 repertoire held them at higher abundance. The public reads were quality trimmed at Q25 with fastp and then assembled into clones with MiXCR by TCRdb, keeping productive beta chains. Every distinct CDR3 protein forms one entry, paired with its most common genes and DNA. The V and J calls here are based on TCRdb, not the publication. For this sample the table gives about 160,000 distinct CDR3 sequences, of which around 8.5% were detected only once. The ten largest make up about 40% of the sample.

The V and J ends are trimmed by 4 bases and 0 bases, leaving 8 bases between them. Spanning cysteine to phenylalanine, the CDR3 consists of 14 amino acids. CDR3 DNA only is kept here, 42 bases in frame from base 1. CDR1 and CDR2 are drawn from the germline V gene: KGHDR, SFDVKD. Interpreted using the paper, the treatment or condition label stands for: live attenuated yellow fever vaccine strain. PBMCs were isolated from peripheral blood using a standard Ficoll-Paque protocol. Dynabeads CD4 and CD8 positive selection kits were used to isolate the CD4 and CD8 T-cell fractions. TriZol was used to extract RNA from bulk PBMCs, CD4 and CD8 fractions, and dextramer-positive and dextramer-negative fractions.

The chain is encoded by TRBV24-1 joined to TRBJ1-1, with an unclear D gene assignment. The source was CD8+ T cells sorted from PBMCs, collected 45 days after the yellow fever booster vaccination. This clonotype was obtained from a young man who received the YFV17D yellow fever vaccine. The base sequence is TGTGCCACCAGTGAGGCGGAGATGAACACTGAAGCTTTCTTT. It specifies CATSEAEMNTEAFF.